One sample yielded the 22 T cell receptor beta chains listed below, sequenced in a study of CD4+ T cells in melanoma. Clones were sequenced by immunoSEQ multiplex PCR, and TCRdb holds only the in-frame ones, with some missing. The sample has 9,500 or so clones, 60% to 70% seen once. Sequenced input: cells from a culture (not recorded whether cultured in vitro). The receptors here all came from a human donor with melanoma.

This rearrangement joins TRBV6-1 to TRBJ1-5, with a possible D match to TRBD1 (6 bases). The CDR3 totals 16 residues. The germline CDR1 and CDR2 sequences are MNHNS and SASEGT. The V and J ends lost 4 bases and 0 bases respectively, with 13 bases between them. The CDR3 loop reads CASSVSQGYSNQPQHF. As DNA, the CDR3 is TGTGCCAGCAGTGTGTCACAGGGTTATAGCAATCAGCCCCAGCATTTT.

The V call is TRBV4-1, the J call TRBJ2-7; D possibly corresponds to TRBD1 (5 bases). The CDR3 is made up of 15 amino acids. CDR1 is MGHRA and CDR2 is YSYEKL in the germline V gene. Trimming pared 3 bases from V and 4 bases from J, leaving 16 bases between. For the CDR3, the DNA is TGCGCCAGCAGCCACCCCAGGGCCAAAAAATACGAGCAGTACTTC. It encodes CASSHPRAKKYEQYF.

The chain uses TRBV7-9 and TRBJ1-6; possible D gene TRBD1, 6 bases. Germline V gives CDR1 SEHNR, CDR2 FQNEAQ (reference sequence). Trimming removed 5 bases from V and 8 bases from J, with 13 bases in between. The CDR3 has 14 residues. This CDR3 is CASSPTGRDSPLHF. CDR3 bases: TGTGCCAGCAGCCCCACAGGGCGCGATTCACCCCTCCACTTT.

The CDR3 DNA reads as TGTGCCAGCTCACCCCGACAGGGGGCCAACAATGAGCAGTTCTTC. Residues: CASSPRQGANNEQFF. The rearrangement links TRBV18 to TRBJ2-1, with TRBD1 identical over 10 bases. There are 15 residues in the CDR3. Trimming cost V 3 bases and J 5 bases; bases outside gene matches: 4. Germline loops: CDR1 KGHSH, CDR2 LQKENI.

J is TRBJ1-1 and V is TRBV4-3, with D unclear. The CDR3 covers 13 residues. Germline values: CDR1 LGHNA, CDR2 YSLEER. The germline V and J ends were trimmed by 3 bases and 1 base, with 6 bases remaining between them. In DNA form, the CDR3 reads TGCGCCAGCAGCCACCCTAGGAACACTGAAGCTTTCTTT. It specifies CASSHPRNTEAFF.

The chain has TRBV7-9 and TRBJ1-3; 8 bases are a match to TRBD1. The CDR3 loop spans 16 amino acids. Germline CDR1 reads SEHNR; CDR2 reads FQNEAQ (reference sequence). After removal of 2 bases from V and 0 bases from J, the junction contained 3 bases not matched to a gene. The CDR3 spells CASSLRTGTSGNTIYF. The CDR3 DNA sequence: TGTGCCAGCAGCTTAAGGACAGGGACCTCTGGAAACACCATATATTTT.

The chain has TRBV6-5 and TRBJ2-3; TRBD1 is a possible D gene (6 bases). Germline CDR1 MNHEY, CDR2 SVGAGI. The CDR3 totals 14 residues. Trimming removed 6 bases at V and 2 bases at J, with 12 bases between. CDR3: CASSLRGSTDTQYF. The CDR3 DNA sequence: TGTGCCAGCAGCCTCAGGGGTTCCACAGATACGCAGTATTTT.

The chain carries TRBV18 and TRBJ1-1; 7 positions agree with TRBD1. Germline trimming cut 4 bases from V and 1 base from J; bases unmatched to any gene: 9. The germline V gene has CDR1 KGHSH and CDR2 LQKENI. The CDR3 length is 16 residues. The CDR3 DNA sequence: TGTGCCAGCTCACACGCGGCGACAGGGCGGAACACTGAAGCTTTCTTT. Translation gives CASSHAATGRNTEAFF.

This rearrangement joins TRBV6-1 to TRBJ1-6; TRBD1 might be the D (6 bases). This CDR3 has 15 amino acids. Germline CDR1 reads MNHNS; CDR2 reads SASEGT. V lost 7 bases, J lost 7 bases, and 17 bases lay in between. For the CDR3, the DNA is TGTGCCAGCAACTCAATGGACAGCGGGAATTCACCCCTCCACTTT. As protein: CASNSMDSGNSPLHF.

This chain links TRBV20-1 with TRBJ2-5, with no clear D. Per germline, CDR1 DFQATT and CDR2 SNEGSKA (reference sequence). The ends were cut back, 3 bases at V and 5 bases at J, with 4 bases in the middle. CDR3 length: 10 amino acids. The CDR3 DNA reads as TGCAGTGCTAGTGCTGAGACCCAGTACTTC. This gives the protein CSASAETQYF.

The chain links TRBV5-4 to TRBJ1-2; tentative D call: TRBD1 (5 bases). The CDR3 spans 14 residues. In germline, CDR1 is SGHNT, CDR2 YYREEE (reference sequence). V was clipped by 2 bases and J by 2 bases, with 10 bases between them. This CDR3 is CASSFQGANYGYTF. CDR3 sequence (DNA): TGTGCCAGCAGCTTCCAGGGTGCGAACTATGGCTACACCTTC.

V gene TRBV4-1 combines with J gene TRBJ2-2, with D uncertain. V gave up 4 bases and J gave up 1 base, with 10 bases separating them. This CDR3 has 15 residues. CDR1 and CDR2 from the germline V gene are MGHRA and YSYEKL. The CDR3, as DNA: TGCGCCAGCAGCCGTCAGGCCGGGAACACCGGGGAGCTGTTTTTT. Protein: CASSRQAGNTGELFF.

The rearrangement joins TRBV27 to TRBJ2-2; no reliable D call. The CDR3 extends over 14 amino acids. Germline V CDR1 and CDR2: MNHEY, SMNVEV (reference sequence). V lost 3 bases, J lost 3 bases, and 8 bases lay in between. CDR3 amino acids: CASSLGSYTGELFF. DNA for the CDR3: TGTGCCAGCAGTTTGGGCTCATACACCGGGGAGCTGTTTTTT.

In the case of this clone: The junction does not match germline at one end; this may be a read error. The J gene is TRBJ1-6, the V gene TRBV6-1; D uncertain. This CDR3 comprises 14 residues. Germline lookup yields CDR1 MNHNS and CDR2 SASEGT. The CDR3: CASTERPRRSPLHF. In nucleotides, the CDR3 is TGTGCCAGCACTGAACGGCCAAGGAGGTCACCCCTCCACTTT.

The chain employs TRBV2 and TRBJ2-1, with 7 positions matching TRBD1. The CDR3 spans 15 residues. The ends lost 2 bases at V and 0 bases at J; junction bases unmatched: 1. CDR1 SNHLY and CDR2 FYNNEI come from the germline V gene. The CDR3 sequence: CASSENRGSYNEQFF. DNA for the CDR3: TGTGCCAGCAGTGAAAACAGGGGCTCCTACAATGAGCAGTTCTTC.

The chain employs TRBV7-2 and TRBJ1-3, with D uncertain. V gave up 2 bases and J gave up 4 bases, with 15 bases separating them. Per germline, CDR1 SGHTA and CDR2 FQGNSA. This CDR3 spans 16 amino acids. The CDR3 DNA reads TGTGCCAGCAGCTTATCGGGAAACGTACAGGGAAACACCATATATTTT. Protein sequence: CASSLSGNVQGNTIYF.

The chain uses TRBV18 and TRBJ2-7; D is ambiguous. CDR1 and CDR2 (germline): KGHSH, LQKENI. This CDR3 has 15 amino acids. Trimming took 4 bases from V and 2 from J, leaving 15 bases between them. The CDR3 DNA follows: TGTGCCAGCTCACGGTCAGGTATCCCGCCCTACGAGCAGTACTTC. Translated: CASSRSGIPPYEQYF.

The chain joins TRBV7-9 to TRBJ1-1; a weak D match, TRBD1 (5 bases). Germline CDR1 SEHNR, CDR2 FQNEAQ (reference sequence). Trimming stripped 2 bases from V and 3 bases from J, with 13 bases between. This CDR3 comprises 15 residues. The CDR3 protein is CASSLIGVRDTEAFF. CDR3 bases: TGTGCCAGCAGCTTAATAGGGGTGCGCGACACTGAAGCTTTCTTT.

The CDR3, as DNA: TGTGCCAGCAGCTTAAACGGGGCGGAAAAACTGTTTTTT. This translates into CASSLNGAEKLFF. The rearrangement uses TRBV7-2 and TRBJ1-4, with D possibly being TRBD1 (5 bases). CDR3 size: 13 residues. CDR1 SGHTA and CDR2 FQGNSA come from the germline V gene. The V gene lost 2 bases and the J gene lost 8 bases, with 9 bases spanning the gap.

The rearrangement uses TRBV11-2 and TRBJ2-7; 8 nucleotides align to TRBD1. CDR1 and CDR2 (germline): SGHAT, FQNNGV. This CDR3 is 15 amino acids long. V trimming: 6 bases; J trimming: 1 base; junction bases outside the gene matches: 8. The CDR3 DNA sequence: TGTGCCAGCAGTGTACCAGGGGGCGCGTCCTACGAGCAGTACTTC. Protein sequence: CASSVPGGASYEQYF.

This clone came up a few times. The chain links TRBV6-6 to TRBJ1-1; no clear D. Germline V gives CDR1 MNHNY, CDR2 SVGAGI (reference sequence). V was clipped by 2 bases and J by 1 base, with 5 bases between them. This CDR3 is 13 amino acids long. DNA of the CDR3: TGTGCCAGCAGTTACGGTGGGAACACTGAAGCTTTCTTT. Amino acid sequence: CASSYGGNTEAFF.

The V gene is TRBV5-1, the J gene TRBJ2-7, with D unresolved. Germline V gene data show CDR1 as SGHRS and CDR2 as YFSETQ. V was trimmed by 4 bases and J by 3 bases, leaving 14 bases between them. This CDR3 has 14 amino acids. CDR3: CASSPSGQIYEQYF. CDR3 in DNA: TGCGCCAGCAGCCCCTCCGGCCAAATCTACGAGCAGTACTTC.